The sequence of this TCR beta chain was determined in a study of CD8+ T cells in alopecia areata. General observations from the study: Sequencing of scalp samples also captures resident alphabeta T cells of normal skin.

Sequencing used cDNA as its template, made by extracting RNA and reverse transcribing it. Repertoires were generated with immunoSEQ multiplex PCR, while TCRdb's copy carries only in-frame clones and drops some. Of around 250,000 clones listed, about 68% are singletons. On this clone itself: Antigen: not known. Mismatch with germline at one junction end may stem from a read error.

There are 13 residues in the CDR3. Per the germline V gene, CDR1 is SSHAT and CDR2 is FNYEAQ (reference sequence). This chain joins TRBV7-7 and TRBJ2-3; 7 bases are shared with TRBD1. The specimen comprised CD4+ T cells sorted from blood, sampled at week 0. This clonotype originated in a human donor with alopecia areata. CDR3 sequence: CASSLDPGGTQYF. CDR3 DNA: TGTGCTAGCAGCTTAGATCCAGGGGGAACGCAGTATTTT.